This T cell receptor (beta chain) was identified during a study of technical replicates of blood from several donors. Sequencing was performed with immunoSEQ multiplex PCR; in TCRdb, only in-frame clones are kept and a portion is missing. The table lists 60,000 to 85,000 clones, about 96% of them singletons, with 0.21% in the top ten. The length of the CDR3 is 13 residues. Germline CDR1 reads SQVTM; CDR2 reads ANQGSEA. Trimming took 6 bases from V and 2 from J, leaving 11 bases between them. The chain uses TRBV29-1 and TRBJ2-1; D not resolved. This clonotype originated in a human donor in good health. The sequenced sample was T cells isolated from PBMCs. For the CDR3, the DNA is TGCAGCGTAGGCCCCGCGGCCTACAATGAGCAGTTCTTC. Translated: CSVGPAAYNEQFF.